One and the same sample provided the 23 T cell receptor beta chains below, sequenced in a study of cytomegalovirus exposure and HLA in healthy donors. The PCR had 60 Vbeta and 13 Jbeta primers. Some clones are missing from TCRdb's copy, which holds only in-frame ones; the method was immunoSEQ multiplex PCR. The sample consists of under 200,000 clones, around 82% of them appearing once. The source material was PBMCs. These TCRs come from a boy aged 5-17 years in good health and CMV-seronegative.

V and J are TRBV29-1 and TRBJ1-1; D call uncertain. Per the germline V gene, CDR1 is SQVTM and CDR2 is ANQGSEA. V lost 4 bases and J 2 bases, leaving 11 bases between the germline ends. There are 13 residues in the CDR3. The CDR3: CSVVGGRNTEAFF. In DNA form, the CDR3 reads TGCAGCGTTGTTGGAGGGAGAAACACTGAAGCTTTCTTT.

The chain has TRBV20-1 and TRBJ2-5; TRBD2 aligns across 7 bases. This CDR3 comprises 10 residues. V was clipped by 5 bases and J by 9 bases; unmatched bases: 3. Germline V gene sequence: CDR1 DFQATT, CDR2 SNEGSKA (reference sequence). CDR3 nucleotide sequence: TGCAGTGCTGGGAGGGAGGCCCAGTACTTC. Translated: CSAGREAQYF.

This chain links TRBV7-8 with TRBJ2-7; 7 positions match TRBD2. Trimming cost V 4 bases and J 2 bases; bases outside gene matches: 5. The CDR3 covers 14 residues. Germline CDR1 and CDR2: SGHVS and FQNEAQ. The CDR3 DNA sequence: TGTGCCAGCAGCTCCGGGACTACCACCTACGAGCAGTACTTC. It codes for CASSSGTTTYEQYF. Combining the CDR3 with reference TRBV7-8 and TRBJ2-7 gives the whole variable domain GAGVSQSPRYKVAKRGQDVALRCDPISGHVSLFWYQQALGQGPEFLTYFQNEAQLDKSGLPSDRFFAERPEGSVSTLKIQRTQQEDSAVYLCASSSGTTTYEQYFGPGTRLTVT.

The chain links TRBV5-6 to TRBJ2-3, with D perhaps TRBD1 (5 bases). V was shortened by 2 bases and J by 5 bases, with 12 bases between the two germline ends. Germline CDR1 is SGHDT and CDR2 is YYEEEE. The CDR3 is made up of 14 amino acids. The CDR3 sequence: CASSLGRVGDTQYF. The CDR3 DNA follows: TGTGCCAGCAGCTTAGGCAGGGTGGGAGATACGCAGTATTTT.

This rearrangement joins TRBV5-4 to TRBJ2-5; 7 bases agree with TRBD2. The CDR3 has 14 residues. CDR1 is SGHNT, CDR2 YYREEE, per germline (reference sequence). Germline trimming cut 9 bases from V and 5 bases from J; bases unmatched to any gene: 13. The CDR3 sequence: CATISGAAPETQYF. The DNA for the CDR3 is TGTGCCACAATAAGCGGGGCGGCCCCGGAGACCCAGTACTTC.

The chain is built from TRBV5-4 and TRBJ1-2; the match to TRBD1 covers 8 bases. Per germline, CDR1 SGHNT and CDR2 YYREEE (reference sequence). The trim removed 4 bases at V and 8 bases at J, leaving 10 bases unmatched. This CDR3 comprises 14 residues. The CDR3 is CASSAFQGAVGYTF. In nucleotides, the CDR3 is TGTGCCAGCAGCGCTTTTCAGGGGGCGGTAGGCTACACCTTC. The full variable domain, its missing parts supplied by reference TRBV5-4 and TRBJ1-2, is ETGVTQSPTHLIKTRGQQVTLRCSSQSGHNTVSWYQQALGQGPQFIFQYYREEENGRGNFPPRFSGLQFPNYSSELNVNALELDDSALYLCASSAFQGAVGYTFGSGTRLTVV.

The chain uses TRBV5-1 and TRBJ2-2; 9 positions agree with TRBD2. Germline V gene sequence: CDR1 SGHRS, CDR2 YFSETQ. The length of the CDR3 is 17 residues. The V gene end was trimmed by 0 bases and the J gene end by 2 bases; junction bases not matched to a gene: 5. In DNA, the CDR3 is TGCGCCAGCAGCTTGGATCGGACTAGCGATAACACCGGGGAGCTGTTTTTT. Translation gives CASSLDRTSDNTGELFF.

This chain joins TRBV7-9 and TRBJ1-4, with D maybe TRBD1 (6 bases). Trimming shortened V by 5 bases and J by 0 bases, and 13 bases separated the two germline ends. This CDR3 has 16 residues. CDR1 is SEHNR, CDR2 FQNEAQ, per germline (reference sequence). CDR3 residues: CASSVGEGATNEKLFF. The DNA for the CDR3 is TGTGCCAGCAGCGTAGGAGAGGGGGCAACTAATGAAAAACTGTTTTTT. The entire variable domain, with the rest obtained from reference TRBV7-9 and TRBJ1-4, is as follows: DTGVSQNPRHKITKRGQNVTFRCDPISEHNRLYWYRQTLGQGPEFLTYFQNEAQLEKSRLLSDRFSAERPKGSFSTLEIQRTEQGDSAMYLCASSVGEGATNEKLFFGSGTQLSVL.

The genes are TRBV5-1 and TRBJ2-5, with TRBD1 as a possible D gene (6 bases). Trimming took off 1 base at V and 5 bases at J, with 12 bases between the two ends. The germline V gene has CDR1 SGHRS and CDR2 YFSETQ. This CDR3 region has 14 residues. CDR3 nucleotides: TGCGCCAGCAGCTTGATCGCAGGGGCCGAGACCCAGTACTTC. It yields the protein CASSLIAGAETQYF. The full variable domain, in which reference TRBV5-1 and TRBJ2-5 provide the parts outside the CDR3, is KAGVTQTPRYLIKTRGQQVTLSCSPISGHRSVSWYQQTPGQGLQFLFEYFSETQRNKGNFPGRFSGRQFSNSRSEMNVSTLELGDSALYLCASSLIAGAETQYFGPGTRLLVL.

The chain couples TRBV2 to TRBJ2-2; possible D gene TRBD2, 6 bases. This CDR3 is 14 amino acids long. CDR1 is SNHLY, CDR2 FYNNEI, per germline. V shed 5 bases and J shed 5 bases, with 12 bases lying between them. CDR3 bases: TGTGCCAGCAGTTCGGGGGTGGATACCGGGGAGCTGTTTTTT. Translation: CASSSGVDTGELFF.

V usage is TRBV5-1 and J usage is TRBJ2-3; 12 bases fit TRBD2. V lost 3 bases and J lost 2; bases outside the gene matches: 4. The CDR3 totals 16 residues. In germline, CDR1 is SGHRS, CDR2 YFSETQ. The CDR3 loop reads CASSSLAGGPTDTQYF. The CDR3 DNA reads TGCGCCAGCAGCTCACTAGCGGGAGGACCCACAGATACGCAGTATTTT.

J is TRBJ1-4 and V is TRBV6-5, with 9 bases aligning to TRBD1. V lost 6 bases to trimming and J lost 5 bases; unmatched junction nucleotides: 4. Per germline, CDR1 MNHEY and CDR2 SVGAGI. The CDR3 runs 14 residues. For the CDR3, the DNA is TGTGCCAGCAGCATCGACAGGGGGAATGAAAAACTGTTTTTT. Encoded protein: CASSIDRGNEKLFF.

This sequence joins TRBV10-3 and TRBJ2-7; tentatively, D is TRBD1 (6 bases). The germline V and J ends were trimmed by 6 bases and 3 bases, with 15 bases remaining between them. CDR3 length: 14 amino acids. Germline assignment: CDR1 ENHRY and CDR2 SYGVKD. In DNA, the CDR3 is TGTGCCATCAGGGAAACAGGGACGGGCTACGAGCAGTACTTC. It yields the protein CAIRETGTGYEQYF.

The rearrangement uses TRBV5-6 and TRBJ2-1, with 7 bases fitting TRBD2. CDR3 size: 14 residues. Trimming at V came to 4 bases and at J to 4 bases, leaving 5 bases not matched to a gene. Germline CDR1 reads SGHDT; CDR2 reads YYEEEE. The CDR3 nucleotides are TGTGCCAGCAGCCCCGGGACTACGTACAATGAGCAGTTCTTC. Protein sequence: CASSPGTTYNEQFF.

This sequence joins TRBV19 and TRBJ2-1, with 13 bases that match TRBD2. The trim removed 3 bases at V and 9 bases at J, leaving 8 bases unmatched. Germline lookup yields CDR1 LNHDA and CDR2 SQIVND (reference sequence). The CDR3 runs to 16 residues. The CDR3 DNA sequence: TGTGCCAGTAGTATGCTGACTAGCGGGAGGAGGGGTGAGCAGTTCTTC. Protein: CASSMLTSGRRGEQFF.

This chain uses TRBV6-5 with TRBJ1-2; TRBD1 aligns across 8 bases. Germline V gives CDR1 MNHEY, CDR2 SVGAGI. The V and J ends lost 5 bases and 8 bases, in that order; junction bases with no gene match: 10. The CDR3 consists of 14 residues. This chain's CDR3 is CASSTLTGVEGYTF. The CDR3 nucleotides read TGTGCCAGCAGTACCCTGACAGGGGTAGAGGGCTACACCTTC.

This sequence joins TRBV29-1 and TRBJ2-6; D is undetermined. The CDR3 length is 15 residues. V shed 5 bases and J shed 4 bases, with 15 bases lying between them. The V gene's germline CDR1 is SQVTM and CDR2 ANQGSEA. In DNA form, the CDR3 reads TGCAGCGTTTGGGCAGGCCGGTGGGGGGCCAACGTCCTGACTTTC. Protein product: CSVWAGRWGANVLTF.

The rearrangement joins TRBV6-5 to TRBJ1-1, with D maybe TRBD1 (6 bases). V lost 2 bases and J lost 4, with 8 bases in between. The CDR3 consists of 13 residues. Germline V gene data show CDR1 as MNHEY and CDR2 as SVGAGI. CDR3 sequence reads: CASSYNRVTEAFF. The CDR3 DNA sequence: TGTGCCAGCAGTTACAACAGGGTCACTGAAGCTTTCTTT.

The chain uses TRBV30 and TRBJ2-5, with D possibly TRBD2 on 6 matching bases. The V gene's germline CDR1 is GTSNPN and CDR2 SVGIG (reference sequence). V was pared by 0 bases and J by 1 base, with 15 bases between. The CDR3 covers 16 residues. The CDR3 nucleotides are TGTGCCTGGAGTGTAGCCGCCACTAGCCCCCAAGAGACCCAGTACTTC. This translates into CAWSVAATSPQETQYF. Full variable domain (remainder filled in from reference TRBV30 and TRBJ2-5): SQTIHQWPATLVQPVGSPLSLECTVEGTSNPNLYWYRQAAGRGLQLLFYSVGIGQISSEVPQNLSASRPQDRQFILSSKKLLLSDSGFYLCAWSVAATSPQETQYFGPGTRLLVL.

In this sample, this clone turned up once. The chain combines TRBV29-1 with TRBJ2-5, with D possibly being TRBD2 (6 bases). Trimming took off 6 bases at V and 5 bases at J, with 16 bases between the two ends. The germline gives CDR1 SQVTM, CDR2 ANQGSEA. The CDR3 sequence is 13 residues long. DNA of the CDR3: TGCAGCGTCGGGGGAGTTCTGAGGGAGACCCAGTACTTC. Translation: CSVGGVLRETQYF.

The chain uses TRBV28 and TRBJ1-1, with D possibly matching TRBD1 (5 bases). CDR3 length: 14 residues. The V end lost 5 bases, the J end lost 1 base, and 11 bases lay between the germline ends. Germline V CDR1 and CDR2: MDHEN, SYDVKM. The CDR3 nucleotides are TGTGCCAGCAGTACGACAGCCTCGAACACTGAAGCTTTCTTT. Translation: CASSTTASNTEAFF.

Here the CDR3 reads CASSPRLASYNEQFF. In DNA form, the CDR3 reads TGTGCCAGCAGTCCAAGACTAGCCTCCTACAATGAGCAGTTCTTC. The chain joins TRBV27 to TRBJ2-1, with 7 bases fitting TRBD2. The CDR3 is made up of 15 amino acids. In germline, CDR1 is MNHEY, CDR2 SMNVEV (reference sequence). V was pared by 5 bases and J by 0 bases, with 4 bases of the junction left unmatched.

This sequence joins TRBV30 and TRBJ1-1, with a tentative D call TRBD1 (6 bases). CDR3 length: 14 amino acids. Germline assignment: CDR1 GTSNPN and CDR2 SVGIG (reference sequence). The ends were cut back, 3 bases at V and 5 bases at J, with 16 bases in the middle. CDR3 bases: TGTGCCTGGAGCCAAGGGGGTAGGATGACTGAAGCTTTCTTT. Translated, it gives CAWSQGGRMTEAFF.